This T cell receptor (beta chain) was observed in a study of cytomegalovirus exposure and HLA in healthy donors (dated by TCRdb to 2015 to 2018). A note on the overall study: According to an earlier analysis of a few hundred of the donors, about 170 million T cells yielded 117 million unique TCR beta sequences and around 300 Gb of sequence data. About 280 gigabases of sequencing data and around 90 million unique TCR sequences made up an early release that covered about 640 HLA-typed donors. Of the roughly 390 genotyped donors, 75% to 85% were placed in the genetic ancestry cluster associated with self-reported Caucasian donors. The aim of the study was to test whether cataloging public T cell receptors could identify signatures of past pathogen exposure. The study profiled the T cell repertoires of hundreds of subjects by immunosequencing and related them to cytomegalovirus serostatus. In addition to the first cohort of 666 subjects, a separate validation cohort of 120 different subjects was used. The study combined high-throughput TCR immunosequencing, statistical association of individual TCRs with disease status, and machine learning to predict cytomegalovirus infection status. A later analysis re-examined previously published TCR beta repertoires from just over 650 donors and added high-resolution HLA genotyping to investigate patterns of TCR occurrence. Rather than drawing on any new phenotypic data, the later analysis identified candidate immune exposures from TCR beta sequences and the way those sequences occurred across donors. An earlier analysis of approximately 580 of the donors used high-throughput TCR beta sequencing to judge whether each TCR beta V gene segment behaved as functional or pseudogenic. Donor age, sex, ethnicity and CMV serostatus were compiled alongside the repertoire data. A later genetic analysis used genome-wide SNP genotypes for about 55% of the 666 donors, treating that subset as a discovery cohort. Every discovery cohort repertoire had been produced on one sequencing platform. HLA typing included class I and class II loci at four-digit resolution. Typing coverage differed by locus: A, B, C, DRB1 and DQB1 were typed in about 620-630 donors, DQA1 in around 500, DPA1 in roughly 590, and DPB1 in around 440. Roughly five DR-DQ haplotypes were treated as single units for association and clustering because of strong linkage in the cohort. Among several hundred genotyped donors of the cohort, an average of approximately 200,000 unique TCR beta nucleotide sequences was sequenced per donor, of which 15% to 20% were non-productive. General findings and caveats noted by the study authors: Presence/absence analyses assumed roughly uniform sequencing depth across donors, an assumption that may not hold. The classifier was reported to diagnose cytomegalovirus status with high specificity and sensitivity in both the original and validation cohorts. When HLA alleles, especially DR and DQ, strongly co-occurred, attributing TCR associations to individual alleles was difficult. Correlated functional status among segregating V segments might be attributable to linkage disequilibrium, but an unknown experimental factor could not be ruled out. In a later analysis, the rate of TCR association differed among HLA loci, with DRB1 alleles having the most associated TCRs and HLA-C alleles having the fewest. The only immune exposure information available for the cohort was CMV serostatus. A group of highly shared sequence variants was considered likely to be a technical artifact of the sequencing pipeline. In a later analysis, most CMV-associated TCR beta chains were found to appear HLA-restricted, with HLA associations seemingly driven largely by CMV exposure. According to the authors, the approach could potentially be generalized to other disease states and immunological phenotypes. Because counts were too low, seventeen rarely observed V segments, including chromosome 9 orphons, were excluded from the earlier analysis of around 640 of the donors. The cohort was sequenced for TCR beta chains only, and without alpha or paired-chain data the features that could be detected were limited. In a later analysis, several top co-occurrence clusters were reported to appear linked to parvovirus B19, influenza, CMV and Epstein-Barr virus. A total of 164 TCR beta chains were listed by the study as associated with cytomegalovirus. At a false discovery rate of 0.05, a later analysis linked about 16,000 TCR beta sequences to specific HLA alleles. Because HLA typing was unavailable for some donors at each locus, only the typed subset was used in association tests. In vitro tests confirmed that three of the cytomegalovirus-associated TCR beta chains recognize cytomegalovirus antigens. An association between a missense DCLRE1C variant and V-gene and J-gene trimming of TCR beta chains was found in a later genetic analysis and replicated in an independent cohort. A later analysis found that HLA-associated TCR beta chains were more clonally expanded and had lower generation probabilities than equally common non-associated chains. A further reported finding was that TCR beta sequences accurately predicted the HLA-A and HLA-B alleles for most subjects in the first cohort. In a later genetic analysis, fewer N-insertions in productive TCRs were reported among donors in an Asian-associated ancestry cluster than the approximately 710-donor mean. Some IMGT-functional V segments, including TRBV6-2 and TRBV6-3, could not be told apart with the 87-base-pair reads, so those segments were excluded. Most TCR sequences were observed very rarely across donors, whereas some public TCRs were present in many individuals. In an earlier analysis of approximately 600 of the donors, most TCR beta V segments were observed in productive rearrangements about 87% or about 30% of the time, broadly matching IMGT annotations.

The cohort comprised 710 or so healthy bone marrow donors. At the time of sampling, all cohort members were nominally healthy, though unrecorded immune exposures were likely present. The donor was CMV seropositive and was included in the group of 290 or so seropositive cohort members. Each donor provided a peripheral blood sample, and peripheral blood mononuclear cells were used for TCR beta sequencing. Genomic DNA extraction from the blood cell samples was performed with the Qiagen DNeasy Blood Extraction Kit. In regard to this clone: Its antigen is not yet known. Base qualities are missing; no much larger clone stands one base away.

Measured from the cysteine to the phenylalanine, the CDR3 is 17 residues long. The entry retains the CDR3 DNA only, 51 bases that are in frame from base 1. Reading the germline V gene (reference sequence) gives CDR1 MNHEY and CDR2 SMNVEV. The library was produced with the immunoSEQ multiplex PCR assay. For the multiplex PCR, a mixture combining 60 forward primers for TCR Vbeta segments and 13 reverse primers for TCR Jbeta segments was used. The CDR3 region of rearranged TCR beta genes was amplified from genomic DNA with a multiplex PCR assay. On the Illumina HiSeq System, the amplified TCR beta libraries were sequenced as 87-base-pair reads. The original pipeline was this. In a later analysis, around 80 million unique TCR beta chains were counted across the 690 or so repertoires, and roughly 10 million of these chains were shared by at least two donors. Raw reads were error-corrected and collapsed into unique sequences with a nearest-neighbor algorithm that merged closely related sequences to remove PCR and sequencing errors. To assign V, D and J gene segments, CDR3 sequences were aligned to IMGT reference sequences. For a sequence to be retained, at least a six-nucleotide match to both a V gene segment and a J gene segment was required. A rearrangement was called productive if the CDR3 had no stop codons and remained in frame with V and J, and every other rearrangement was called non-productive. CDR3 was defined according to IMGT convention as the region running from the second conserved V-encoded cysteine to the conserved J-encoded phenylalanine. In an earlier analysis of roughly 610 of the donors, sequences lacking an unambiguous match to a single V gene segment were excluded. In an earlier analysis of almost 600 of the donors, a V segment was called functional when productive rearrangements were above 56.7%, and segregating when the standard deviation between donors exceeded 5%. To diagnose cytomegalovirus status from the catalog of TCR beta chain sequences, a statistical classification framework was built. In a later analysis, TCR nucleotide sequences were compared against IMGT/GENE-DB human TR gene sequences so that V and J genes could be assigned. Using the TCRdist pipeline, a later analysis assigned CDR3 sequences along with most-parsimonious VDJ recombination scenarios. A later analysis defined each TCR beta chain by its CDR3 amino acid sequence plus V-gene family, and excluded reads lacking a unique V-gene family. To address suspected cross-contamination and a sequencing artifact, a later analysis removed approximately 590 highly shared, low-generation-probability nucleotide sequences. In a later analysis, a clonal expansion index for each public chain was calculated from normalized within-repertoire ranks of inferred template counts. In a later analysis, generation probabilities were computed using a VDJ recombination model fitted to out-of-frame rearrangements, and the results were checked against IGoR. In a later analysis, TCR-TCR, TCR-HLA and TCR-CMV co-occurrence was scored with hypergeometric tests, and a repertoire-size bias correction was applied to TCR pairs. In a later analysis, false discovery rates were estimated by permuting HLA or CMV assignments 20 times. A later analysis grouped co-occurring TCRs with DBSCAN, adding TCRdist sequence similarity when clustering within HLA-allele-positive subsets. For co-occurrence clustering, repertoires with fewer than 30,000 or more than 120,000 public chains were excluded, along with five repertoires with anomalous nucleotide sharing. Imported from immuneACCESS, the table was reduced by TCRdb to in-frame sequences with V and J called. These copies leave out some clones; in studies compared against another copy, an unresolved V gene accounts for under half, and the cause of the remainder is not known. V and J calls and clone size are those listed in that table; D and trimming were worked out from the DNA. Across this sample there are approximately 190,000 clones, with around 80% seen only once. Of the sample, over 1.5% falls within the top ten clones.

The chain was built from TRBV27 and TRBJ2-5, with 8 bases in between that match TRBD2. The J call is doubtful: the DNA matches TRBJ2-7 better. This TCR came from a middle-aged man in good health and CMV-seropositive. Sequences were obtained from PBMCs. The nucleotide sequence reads TGTGCCAGCAGTTTTGTAGTTTGGGCGGGAGGCGCCTACGAGCAGTACTTC. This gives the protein CASSFVVWAGGAYEQYF.